This T cell receptor beta chain was recorded in a study of blood T cell repertoires in COVID-19. Study-wide context: Italy, Spain and the United States were the sources of the convalescent and acute COVID-19 samples. Sources were T cells, B-cell-depleted T cells, or PBMCs; the material itself was cDNA or gDNA.

Under the authors' procedure: How many nucleated cells were present was estimated from reference gene primer amplification. Assay: immunoSEQ multiplex PCR; the TCRdb copy retains only in-frame clones and omits some. The V and J calls and clone size were taken over from that table, and D and trimming were inferred from the DNA. Of about 220,000 clones listed, about 80% are singletons. After removal of 4 bases from V and 5 bases from J, the junction contained 11 bases not matched to a gene. This CDR3 is built from 15 residues. Germline V CDR1 and CDR2: SGHKS, YYEKEE (reference sequence). Sequencing was done on a sample of peripheral blood. This TCR was recovered from a young woman who had recovered from COVID-19. V usage is TRBV5-5 and J usage is TRBJ2-5, with 7 bases matching TRBD2. The CDR3 DNA is TGTGCCAGCAGCCCTGCGGCGGGAGCGGGGGAGACCCAGTACTTC. Protein product: CASSPAAGAGETQYF.